This TCR beta chain was sequenced during a study of T cells after posttransplantation cyclophosphamide. Cells defined as naive were viable CD3+CD4+ or CD3+CD8+ and CCR7+CD45RA+CD45RO-CD95-CD27+CD28+. The related graft donor's blood sample was taken on the day of bone marrow donation. The assay was immunoSEQ multiplex PCR, and TCRdb's table has in-frame clones only and misses some. The profile shows tens of thousands of clones, nearly 99% of them singletons. CDR3 size: 15 residues. Germline CDR1 reads MNHEY; CDR2 reads SVGAGI. V was shortened by 3 bases and J by 6 bases, with 15 bases between the two germline ends.

V and J are TRBV6-5 and TRBJ1-5; the D gene is possibly TRBD1 (5 bases). The source is a man aged 40-49 years in good health, CMV-negative, and a related stem cell transplant donor. The material sequenced was naive CD4+ T cells sorted from PBMCs. The CDR3 here is CASSYRQGFGQPQHF. The CDR3 coding sequence is TGTGCCAGCAGTTATAGGCAGGGATTCGGTCAGCCCCAGCATTTT.